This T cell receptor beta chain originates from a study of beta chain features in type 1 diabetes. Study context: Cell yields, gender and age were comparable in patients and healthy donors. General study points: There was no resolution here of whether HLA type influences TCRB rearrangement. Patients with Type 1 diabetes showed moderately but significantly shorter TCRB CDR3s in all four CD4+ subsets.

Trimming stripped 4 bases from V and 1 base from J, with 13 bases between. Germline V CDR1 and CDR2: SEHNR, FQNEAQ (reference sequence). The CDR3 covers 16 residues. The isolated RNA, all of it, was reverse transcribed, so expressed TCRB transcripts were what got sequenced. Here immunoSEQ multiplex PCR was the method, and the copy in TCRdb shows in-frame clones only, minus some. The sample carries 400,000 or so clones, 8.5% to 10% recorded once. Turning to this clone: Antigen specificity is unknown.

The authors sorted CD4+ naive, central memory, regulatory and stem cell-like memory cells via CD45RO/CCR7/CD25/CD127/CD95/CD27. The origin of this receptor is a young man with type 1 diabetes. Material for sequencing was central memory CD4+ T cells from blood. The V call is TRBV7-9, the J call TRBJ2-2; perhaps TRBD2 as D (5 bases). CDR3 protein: CASSSQAGLNTGELFF. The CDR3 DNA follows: TGTGCCAGCAGCTCCCAGGCGGGTCTGAACACCGGGGAGCTGTTTTTT.